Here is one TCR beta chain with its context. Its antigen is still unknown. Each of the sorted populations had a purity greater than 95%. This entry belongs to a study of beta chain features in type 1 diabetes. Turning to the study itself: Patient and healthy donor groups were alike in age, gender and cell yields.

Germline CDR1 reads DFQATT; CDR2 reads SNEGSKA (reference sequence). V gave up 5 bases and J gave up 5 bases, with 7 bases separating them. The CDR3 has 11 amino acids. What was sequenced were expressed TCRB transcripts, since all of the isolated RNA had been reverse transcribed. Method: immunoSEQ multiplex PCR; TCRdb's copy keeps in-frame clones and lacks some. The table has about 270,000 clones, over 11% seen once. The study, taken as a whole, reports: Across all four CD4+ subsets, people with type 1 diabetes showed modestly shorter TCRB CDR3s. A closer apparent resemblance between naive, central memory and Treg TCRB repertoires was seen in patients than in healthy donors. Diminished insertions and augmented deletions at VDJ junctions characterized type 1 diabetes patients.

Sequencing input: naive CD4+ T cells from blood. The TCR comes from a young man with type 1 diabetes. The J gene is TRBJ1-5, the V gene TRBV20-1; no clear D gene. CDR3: CSAGGHQPQHF. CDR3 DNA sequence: TGCAGTGCTGGAGGGCATCAGCCCCAGCATTTT.